The rows below give T cell receptor beta chains drawn from one sample of a study of T cell changes during pregnancy in multiple sclerosis. Using immunoSEQ multiplex PCR, the repertoire was profiled, and TCRdb retains in-frame clones only, with some absent. The data contain approximately 40,000 clones, around 90% of them singletons. The input for sequencing was peripheral blood, taken in the first trimester of pregnancy. Receptor source: a female donor in good health, enrolled as a control in a pregnancy study. Both conserved end residues are part of each CDR3. The D gene is left open where the match is weak. Expanded clones are given a class, and other clones once, few, many or no size at all.

J	D	V	size	DNA	CDR3
TRBJ1-5	NA	TRBV6-4	NA	TGTGCCAGCAGTGAGGGGGGGGCAGAGCAGCCCCAGCATTTT	CASSEGGAEQPQHF
TRBJ2-1	NA	TRBV30	NA	TGTGCCTGGGGGCCTCTCGGGAGTTACTCCTACAATGAGCAGTTCTTC	CAWGPLGSYSYNEQFF
TRBJ1-1	TRBD1	TRBV7-9	NA	TGTGCCAGCAGCCAGACAGGGGGAAAGAACACTGAAGCTTTCTTT	CASSQTGGKNTEAFF
TRBJ1-1	TRBD1	TRBV5-1	NA	TGCGCCAGCAGCCTCGGACAGGGAAGGTCCTATGAAGCTTTCTTT	CASSLGQGRSYEAFF
TRBJ1-2	TRBD1	TRBV7-9	NA	TGTGCCAGCAGCTTAAAGGCGGGACAGAAACCTTATGGCTACACCTTC	CASSLKAGQKPYGYTF
TRBJ1-2	TRBD1	TRBV28	NA	TGTGCCAGCAGTCCGACAGGGATTGGAGGCTACACCTTC	CASSPTGIGGYTF
TRBJ2-1	TRBD2	TRBV4-1	few	TGCGCCAGCAGCCGATGGACTAGCGGGGCTAATGAGCAGTTCTTC	CASSRWTSGANEQFF
TRBJ2-5	TRBD1	TRBV19	once	TGTGCCAGTAGCGGGACAGGGAGAGTAGAGACCCAGTACTTC	CASSGTGRVETQYF
TRBJ2-7	TRBD1	TRBV5-1	NA	TGCGCCAGCAGCTCGGGACAGGGTCTGAGCTCCTACGAGCAGTACTTC	CASSSGQGLSSYEQYF
TRBJ1-1	NA	TRBV14	NA	TGTGCCAGCAGCCCCCAGGTCATGAACACTGAAGCTTTCTTT	CASSPQVMNTEAFF
TRBJ2-6	TRBD2	TRBV4-3	NA	TGCGCCAGCAGCCAAGAGTCTAGCGGGGGATCTGGGGCCAACGTCCTGACTTTC	CASSQESSGGSGANVLTF
TRBJ1-5	NA	TRBV10-2	NA	TGCGCCAGCATGTCCCTCGGAGGTCTCGGTCAGCCCCAGCATTTT	CASMSLGGLGQPQHF
TRBJ2-4	TRBD1	TRBV29-1	NA	TGCAGCGTGAGGGGGACGGGACAGGGAGCCAAAAACATTCAGTACTTC	CSVRGTGQGAKNIQYF
TRBJ2-1	NA	TRBV21-1	NA	TGTGCCAGCAGCAAAGAAAGTAGCGGGAGATTGCCCCCCAGGAATGAGCAGTTCTTC	CASSKESSGRLPPRNEQFF
TRBJ2-2	TRBD2	TRBV4-3	NA	TGCGCCAGCAGCCAACGGGAGGGGGACACCGTCACCGGGGAGCTGTTTTTT	CASSQREGDTVTGELFF
TRBJ1-1	NA	TRBV7-9	few	TGTGCCAGCAGCTTGGACAGCGGGAACACTGAAGCTTTCTTT	CASSLDSGNTEAFF
TRBJ1-1	NA	TRBV6-6	once	TGTGCCAGCAGTTACTCGTCCGGGGGAGAGCCTGAAGCTTTCTTT	CASSYSSGGEPEAFF
TRBJ2-7	NA	TRBV6-5	NA	TGTGCCAGCAGTCCCCTTAGGAGGTTCTCCTACGAGCAGTACTTC	CASSPLRRFSYEQYF
TRBJ2-1	TRBD2	TRBV5-1	NA	TGCGCCAGCAGCTTAGCGGGGGTAGGTCAAAATGAGCAGTTCTTC	CASSLAGVGQNEQFF
TRBJ2-7	NA	TRBV21-1	NA	TGTGCCAGCAGCCCCCGTGGACAGATCGACGAGCAGTACTTC	CASSPRGQIDEQYF
TRBJ1-5	TRBD1	TRBV19	NA	TGTGCCAGTAGCACTACAGGGGGAAATCAGCCCCAGCATTTT	CASSTTGGNQPQHF
TRBJ2-1	TRBD2	TRBV28	NA	TGTGCCAGCAGTTTTGGCGGGAGGGCCTACAATGAGCAGTTCTTC	CASSFGGRAYNEQFF
TRBJ2-2	NA	TRBV6-4	NA	TGTGCCAGCAGTTCCGGGGACACCGGGGAGCTGTTTTTT	CASSSGDTGELFF
TRBJ2-5	NA	TRBV27	NA	TGTGCCAGCAGCGCCGCGGGTATCATAGAGACCCAGTACTTC	CASSAAGIIETQYF
TRBJ2-7	TRBD1	TRBV28	once	TGTGCCAGCAGGGACAGGGGGCGCGTTTACGAGCAGTACTTC	CASRDRGRVYEQYF
TRBJ2-7	TRBD1	TRBV5-6	NA	TGTGCCAGCAGCTTGGTAGTGACAGGGGACTACGAGCAGTACTTC	CASSLVVTGDYEQYF
TRBJ1-2	NA	TRBV6-4	NA	TGTGCCAGCAGCGAGGGAGAATCTAACTATGGCTACACCTTC	CASSEGESNYGYTF
TRBJ2-3	TRBD2	TRBV30	NA	TGTGCCTGGAGAACCGCCGGGACTAGCGGCACAGATACGCAGTATTTT	CAWRTAGTSGTDTQYF
TRBJ2-7	TRBD2	TRBV5-3	NA	TGTGCCAGAAGCTTTCGTACTAGCGGGGATAACTACGCCTACGAGCAGTACTTC	CARSFRTSGDNYAYEQYF
TRBJ1-2	NA	TRBV25-1	NA	TGTGCCAGCAGTGGTCGGGGGGCCTTCTATGGCTACACCTTC	CASSGRGAFYGYTF
TRBJ1-4	NA	TRBV21-1	NA	TGTGCCAGCAGCAAAGGCCGGGGGGGACATAATGAAAAACTGTTTTTT	CASSKGRGGHNEKLFF
TRBJ2-7	NA	TRBV9	NA	TGTGCCAGCAGCGTAGGGACATTGAGCTCCTACGAGCAGTACTTC	CASSVGTLSSYEQYF
TRBJ2-3	NA	TRBV7-3	NA	TGTGCCAGCAGCCCAATTGGGCCAACAGATACGCAGTATTTT	CASSPIGPTDTQYF
TRBJ1-2	NA	TRBV10-2	NA	TGCGCCAGCAGTGAGGCGGGAATGGACTATGGCTACACCTTC	CASSEAGMDYGYTF
TRBJ1-1	NA	TRBV7-9	few	TGTGCCCTCGGGGGGAACACTGAAGCTTTCTTT	CALGGNTEAFF
TRBJ2-1	NA	TRBV7-3	once	TGTGCCAGCAGCTTATCCGCGCGAGACACCTACAATGAGCAGTTCTTC	CASSLSARDTYNEQFF
TRBJ1-2	NA	TRBV18	NA	TGTGCCAGCTCTCAACAGGGCTATGGCTACACCTTC	CASSQQGYGYTF
TRBJ2-3	NA	TRBV19	NA	TGTGCCAGTAGTATTCTGACAGGCACAGATACGCAGTATTTT	CASSILTGTDTQYF
TRBJ1-5	NA	TRBV27	NA	TGTGCCAGCAGTTTAGTGGCTAATCAGCCCCAGCATTTT	CASSLVANQPQHF
TRBJ1-1	TRBD1	TRBV5-1	NA	TGCGCCAGCAGCTTGGCTGCTAGGGGGCGAGAAGCTTTCTTT	CASSLAARGREAFF
TRBJ1-2	NA	TRBV11-2	NA	TGTGCCAGCAGCTCAAGACAGAGCTATGGCTACACCTTC	CASSSRQSYGYTF
TRBJ1-1	TRBD1	TRBV19	NA	TGTGCCAGTAGTAGGGACAGGGGGACTGGCTTATCTGAAGCTTTCTTT	CASSRDRGTGLSEAFF
TRBJ1-2	NA	TRBV5-1	NA	TGCGCCAGCAGCTCGGACGTCGGGGGGGACTATGGCTACACCTTC	CASSSDVGGDYGYTF
TRBJ1-6	TRBD1	TRBV5-1	NA	TGCGCCAGCAGCTTGTGGGGACAGGTGGGATCACCCCTCCACTTT	CASSLWGQVGSPLHF
TRBJ1-2	NA	TRBV6-5	NA	TGTGCCAGCAGCCCGGGGAGGGGGAACTATGGCTACACCTTC	CASSPGRGNYGYTF
TRBJ2-7	NA	TRBV5-1	NA	TGCGCCAGCAGCTCAGGGGAGATGGGCTACGAGCAGTACTTC	CASSSGEMGYEQYF
TRBJ2-7	TRBD2	TRBV28	once	TGTGCCAGCCTGCATGAGCGGGGGTCCTACGAGCAGTACTTC	CASLHERGSYEQYF
TRBJ1-6	NA	TRBV5-6	NA	TGTGCCAGCAGCTTGGATAGAAGTTATTCACCCCTCCACTTT	CASSLDRSYSPLHF
TRBJ2-7	NA	TRBV6-6	NA	TGTGCCAGCGGTGCCTCAGGGGCAGGGGAGCAGTACTTC	CASGASGAGEQYF
TRBJ2-3	TRBD1	TRBV7-2	NA	TGTGCCAGCAGCTTCGGGACAGGCTTCACAGATACGCAGTATTTT	CASSFGTGFTDTQYF
TRBJ2-7	NA	TRBV4-3	NA	TGCGCCAGCAGCCAAGGAGCCTCACCCTTCTACGAGCAGTACTTC	CASSQGASPFYEQYF